The next 2 T cell receptor beta chains were all read from a single sample in a study of early T cells in non-severe SARS-CoV-2 infection. MiXCR, run by TCRdb on the 5' RACE reads, gives a single entry per CDR3 protein. Among 100,000 to 120,000 distinct CDR3 sequences listed, 9.5% to 13% were seen once. Sequencing used whole blood. The receptors stem from an adult who was a healthcare worker with PCR-confirmed SARS-CoV-2 infection or an uninfected control (not recorded which).

This clonotype was detected only a few times. The V and J genes are TRBV6-5 and TRBJ2-2; D might be TRBD2 (6 bases). In germline, CDR1 is MNHEY, CDR2 SVGAGI. Trimming removed 6 bases at V and 6 bases at J, with 14 bases between. The length of the CDR3 is 14 residues. As DNA, the CDR3 is TGTGCCAGCAGAGGAGGGCGGGACTCCGGGGAGCTGTTTTTT. As protein: CASRGGRDSGELFF.

V is TRBV7-9 and J is TRBJ2-7; possible D gene TRBD1, 7 bases. Trimming removed 3 bases from V and 3 bases from J, with 12 bases in between. Germline V gene data show CDR1 as SEHNR and CDR2 as FQNEAQ (reference sequence). The CDR3 loop spans 14 amino acids. CDR3 in amino acids: CASSLEGQIYEQYF. CDR3 DNA: TGTGCCAGCAGCTTGGAGGGACAGATCTACGAGCAGTACTTC.